Shown below are 24 T cell receptor beta chains from a single sample sequenced in a study of blood T cell repertoires in COVID-19. The table came from immunoSEQ multiplex PCR; TCRdb's copy has only in-frame clones and leaves some out. The table lists around 80,000 clones, roughly 90% of them singletons, with about 0.83% in the top ten. Source material: peripheral blood. Receptors originate from a woman of 80 years or more with acute or convalescent COVID-19.

The chain couples TRBV5-5 to TRBJ1-6; a weak D match, TRBD1 (6 bases). The CDR3 sequence is 15 residues long. Germline assignment: CDR1 SGHKS and CDR2 YYEKEE (reference sequence). V shed 0 bases and J shed 7 bases, with 11 bases lying between them. CDR3 region: CASSLEWTANSPLHF. The CDR3 DNA is TGTGCCAGCAGCTTGGAATGGACAGCCAATTCACCCCTCCACTTT. Drawing the rest from reference TRBV5-5 and TRBJ1-6, the complete variable domain is DAGVTQSPTHLIKTRGQQVTLRCSPISGHKSVSWYQQVLGQGPQFIFQYYEKEERGRGNFPDRFSARQFPNYSSELNVNALLLGDSALYLCASSLEWTANSPLHFGNGTRLTVT.

V gene TRBV3-1 (or the pseudogene TRBV3-2) combines with J gene TRBJ1-1, with D tentatively TRBD1 (5 bases). Germline CDR1 LGHDT, CDR2 YNNKEL (reference sequence). There are 15 residues in the CDR3. Trimming removed 2 bases from V and 5 bases from J, with 15 bases in between. The CDR3 DNA reads TGTGCCAGCAGCCAATTTACAGGTCGGGTTACTGAAGCTTTCTTT. It translates to CASSQFTGRVTEAFF.

The V call is TRBV2, the J call TRBJ2-7; tentatively, D is TRBD1 (6 bases). The germline CDR1 and CDR2 sequences are SNHLY and FYNNEI. The CDR3 covers 15 residues. The V end was cut by 6 bases, the J end by 2 bases, with 17 bases between. The CDR3 coding sequence is TGTGCCAGCAGGAAGGACAGAGCTGAAACCTACGAGCAGTACTTC. It specifies CASRKDRAETYEQYF.

Only a few counts were recorded for this clone. This chain joins TRBV7-9 and TRBJ2-5; weak D call: TRBD2 (5 bases). Deletions cut 2 bases from V and 5 bases from J, with 6 bases between. The CDR3 extends over 12 amino acids. Germline CDR1 is SEHNR and CDR2 is FQNEAQ (reference sequence). CDR3 protein: CASSLREETQYF. For the CDR3, the DNA is TGTGCCAGCAGCTTAAGGGAGGAGACCCAGTACTTC.

This clone appeared a few times. This chain uses TRBV4-3 with TRBJ1-2; 7 bases line up with TRBD1. The CDR3 runs 15 residues. Germline V gene sequence: CDR1 LGHNA, CDR2 YSLEER. V shed 1 base and J 2 bases; nucleotides not matched to a gene: 4. The CDR3 loop reads CASSQGRDSNYGYTF. In nucleotides, the CDR3 is TGCGCCAGCAGCCAAGGTCGGGACAGCAACTATGGCTACACCTTC.

The chain joins TRBV6-1 to TRBJ1-6; possible D gene TRBD1, 6 bases. There are 15 residues in the CDR3. From germline, CDR1 is MNHNS and CDR2 SASEGT. V was pared by 5 bases and J by 5 bases, with 13 bases between. The CDR3 DNA sequence: TGTGCCAGCAGTTCCAGAAGGACAGATAATTCACCCCTCCACTTT. Its translation is CASSSRRTDNSPLHF.

Only a few counts were recorded for this clone. V and J are TRBV3-1 (or the pseudogene TRBV3-2) and TRBJ2-1; 12 bases agree with TRBD2. The germline V gene encodes CDR1 LGHDT and CDR2 YNNKEL (reference sequence). The V gene end was trimmed by 4 bases and the J gene end by 14 bases; junction bases not matched to a gene: 3. The CDR3 totals 12 residues. Written as DNA, the CDR3 is TGTGCCAGCAGCCCTAGCGGGGGGGCCGAGTTCTTC. It translates to CASSPSGGAEFF.

V is TRBV5-5 and J is TRBJ2-7; 8 nucleotides agree with TRBD1. The CDR3 totals 13 residues. Trimming removed 4 bases from V and 3 bases from J; junction bases left unmatched: 3. Germline V lookup: CDR1 SGHKS, CDR2 YYEKEE (reference sequence). The CDR3 DNA reads TGTGCCAGCAGCCTGGACAGGGTCTACGAGCAGTACTTC. Translation: CASSLDRVYEQYF.

The rearrangement joins TRBV18 to TRBJ2-7; TRBD1 matches 8 bases. This CDR3 spans 14 amino acids. The germline gives CDR1 KGHSH, CDR2 LQKENI. The V and J ends lost 8 bases and 0 bases, in that order; junction bases with no gene match: 6. CDR3 DNA: TGTGCCAGCGGGACAGGTAGCCGCTCCTACGAGCAGTACTTC. This translates into CASGTGSRSYEQYF.

The chain carries TRBV5-1 and TRBJ2-1; 10 positions agree with TRBD2. Germline CDR1 and CDR2: SGHRS and YFSETQ. Germline trimming cut 6 bases from V and 1 base from J; bases unmatched to any gene: 10. This CDR3 spans 17 amino acids. The CDR3 spells CASNTASGSLSYNEQFF. The CDR3 nucleotides are TGCGCCAGCAATACCGCTAGCGGGAGCCTGTCCTACAATGAGCAGTTCTTC.

The chain carries TRBV6-1 and TRBJ1-1; 7 nucleotides match TRBD1. CDR1 and CDR2 (germline): MNHNS, SASEGT. V trimming: 2 bases; J trimming: 0 bases; junction bases outside the gene matches: 3. This CDR3 region has 15 residues. DNA for the CDR3: TGTGCCAGCAGTGAAAGACAGGGATTGAACACTGAAGCTTTCTTT. This gives the protein CASSERQGLNTEAFF.

The genes are TRBV7-6 and TRBJ2-3, with 11 positions matching TRBD2. The V gene end was trimmed by 5 bases and the J gene end by 4 bases; junction bases not matched to a gene: 14. Germline loops: CDR1 SGHVS, CDR2 FNYEAQ. There are 18 residues in the CDR3. The CDR3 DNA sequence: TGTGCCAGCAGCGCCCGCTTTAGCGGGGGGGCGGGACCAGATACGCAGTATTTT. This gives the protein CASSARFSGGAGPDTQYF.

The chain couples TRBV6-2 or TRBV6-3 to TRBJ1-5; 8 bases match TRBD1. The germline gives CDR1 MNHEY, CDR2 SVGEGT. Losses at the gene ends were 6 bases for V and 0 bases for J; bases not matched to a gene: 4. This CDR3 is 15 amino acids long. CDR3 loop: CASSPGQGSNQPQHF. DNA for the CDR3: TGTGCCAGCAGCCCAGGACAGGGTAGCAATCAGCCCCAGCATTTT.

The V gene is TRBV7-8, the J gene TRBJ1-2; 7 bases are shared with TRBD1. The CDR3 length is 14 residues. The V and J ends lost 4 bases and 4 bases, in that order; junction bases with no gene match: 6. In germline, CDR1 is SGHVS, CDR2 FQNEAQ. CDR3 nucleotides: TGTGCCAGCAGCTCAAGACAGGGAAGCTATGGCTACACCTTC. Translated, it gives CASSSRQGSYGYTF.

V and J are TRBV4-2 and TRBJ2-4; TRBD2 matches at 8 bases. CDR1 is LGHNA, CDR2 YNFKEQ, per germline. V was clipped by 2 bases and J by 1 base; unmatched bases: 10. This CDR3 contains 18 residues. For the CDR3, the DNA is TGTGCCAGCAGCCAATCCGTCATTAGCGGGGTGGCCAAAAACATTCAGTACTTC. Protein: CASSQSVISGVAKNIQYF.

The table lists this clone with a few counts. V and J are TRBV7-2 and TRBJ2-3; TRBD2 matches at 7 bases. CDR3 length equals 16 residues. Trimming removed 1 base from V and 2 bases from J; junction bases left unmatched: 6. Per germline, CDR1 SGHTA and CDR2 FQGNSA. The CDR3 loop reads CASSLGLAALTDTQYF. In DNA, the CDR3 is TGTGCCAGCAGCTTAGGTCTAGCGGCCCTCACAGATACGCAGTATTTT.

This clone was counted once. The chain couples TRBV28 to TRBJ1-5; 7 bases agree with TRBD1. V lost 6 bases, J lost 6 bases, and 8 bases stayed unmatched. The CDR3 runs 14 residues. Germline CDR1 and CDR2: MDHEN and SYDVKM. The chain's CDR3 is CASRKDRVSQPQHF. The CDR3 DNA follows: TGTGCCAGCAGAAAAGACAGGGTGAGTCAGCCCCAGCATTTT.

The chain recombines TRBV12-5 with TRBJ1-4; D gene unclear. The CDR3 has 13 amino acids. V was clipped by 1 base and J by 8 bases, with 8 bases between them. The germline V gene encodes CDR1 LGHNT and CDR2 FRNRAP. CDR3 DNA: TGTGCTAGTGGTTTGGGTTCGGTCGAAAAACTGTTTTTT. It encodes CASGLGSVEKLFF.

The chain is built from TRBV19 and TRBJ2-2, with D possibly being TRBD1 (5 bases). This CDR3 spans 15 amino acids. The V end lost 6 bases, the J end lost 0 bases, and 11 bases lay between the germline ends. Germline lookup yields CDR1 LNHDA and CDR2 SQIVND (reference sequence). The CDR3 DNA reads TGTGCCAGTAGAATACAGGTTACGAACACCGGGGAGCTGTTTTTT. This translates into CASRIQVTNTGELFF.

This rearrangement joins TRBV5-1 to TRBJ2-5, with 10 bases aligning to TRBD2. Per the germline V gene, CDR1 is SGHRS and CDR2 is YFSETQ. The CDR3 contains 15 residues. J gave up 5 bases and V 0 bases, and 4 bases lay outside the gene matches. CDR3 nucleotide sequence: TGCGCCAGCAGCTTGGGAACTAGCGGGACTGAGACCCAGTACTTC. It codes for CASSLGTSGTETQYF.

This rearrangement joins TRBV6-6 to TRBJ2-3, with 8 bases lining up with TRBD2. CDR1 is MNHNY, CDR2 SVGAGI, per germline (reference sequence). The ends lost 0 bases at V and 5 bases at J; junction bases unmatched: 4. The CDR3 loop spans 15 amino acids. The CDR3 here is CASSYSGLALDTQYF. CDR3 sequence (DNA): TGTGCCAGCAGTTACTCTGGACTAGCTTTAGATACGCAGTATTTT.

The chain couples TRBV18 to TRBJ2-3; unclear D gene. This CDR3 is built from 14 residues. V was clipped by 0 bases and J by 3 bases, with 7 bases between them. The germline V gene has CDR1 KGHSH and CDR2 LQKENI. Here the CDR3 reads CASSPPSGTDTQYF. The CDR3 nucleotides read TGTGCCAGCTCACCACCGTCCGGTACAGATACGCAGTATTTT.

The chain recombines TRBV5-6 with TRBJ1-2; 7 bases line up with TRBD1. This CDR3 has 15 residues. V shed 4 bases, J shed 2 bases, and the junction held 8 bases outside the gene matches. Germline V CDR1 and CDR2: SGHDT, YYEEEE. The CDR3 loop is CASSMVAGGNYGYTF. In DNA form, the CDR3 reads TGTGCCAGCAGCATGGTCGCAGGGGGGAACTATGGCTACACCTTC.

This clone is a singleton in its sample. V and J are TRBV2 and TRBJ1-4; the match to TRBD1 covers 9 bases. V shed 5 bases and J 6 bases; nucleotides not matched to a gene: 4. This CDR3 region has 14 residues. Germline lookup yields CDR1 SNHLY and CDR2 FYNNEI. The CDR3 loop reads CASSTGTGYEKLFF. For the CDR3, the DNA is TGTGCCAGCAGTACCGGGACAGGGTATGAAAAACTGTTTTTT.